The present T cell receptor beta chain was sequenced within a study of CD8 T cells in Susac syndrome. Comment on this clonotype: What it recognizes is unknown.

The germline V gene encodes CDR1 MNHEY and CDR2 SVGAGI. The V and J ends lost 6 bases and 3 bases respectively, with 12 bases between them. The CDR3 has 13 amino acids. Study observations and caveats: The study conceded that relatively few individuals underwent its TCR sequencing and HLA analysis.

Random hexamers were used to reverse transcribe an amount of roughly 0.45 to 1 ug RNA. MiXCR was run by TCRdb on the immunoSEQ multiplex PCR reads, yielding one entry per CDR3 protein. Of approximately 190,000 distinct CDR3 sequences listed, approximately 94% are singletons. This TCR was recovered from a human donor with Susac syndrome. The V call is TRBV6-5, the J call TRBJ2-7, with D hard to call. Material: CD4+ T cells from PBMCs. CDR3 amino acids: CASRPHGNYEQYF. CDR3 nucleotides: TGTGCCAGCAGGCCCCACGGAAACTACGAGCAGTACTTC.